Described below is a single TCR beta chain sequence and its context. The antigen remains undetermined. This CDR3 spans 13 amino acids. Germline-derived CDR1 and CDR2 are SGHDN and FVKESK. V was shortened by 0 bases and J by 8 bases, with 11 bases between the two germline ends. The source of the sample is a study of cytomegalovirus exposure and HLA in healthy donors. Study-wide findings and caveats: Owing to their indistinguishability, certain V segments, notably TRBV6-2 and TRBV6-3, were excluded. The authors listed over 150 TCR beta chains as cytomegalovirus-associated. Presence/absence analyses assumed roughly uniform sequencing depth across donors.

PCR used 60 Vbeta primers and 13 Jbeta primers. Data came from immunoSEQ multiplex PCR; TCRdb stores just in-frame clones and leaves some out. Among some 200,000 clones, approximately 59% were seen once, and the ten largest hold around 3%. The TCR originated in a man between 35 and 55 years old in good health and CMV-seronegative. The source material was PBMCs. This chain joins TRBV14 and TRBJ2-7; D gene unclear. CDR3 residues: CASSQDFGGKQYF. The CDR3 nucleotides are TGTGCCAGCAGCCAAGATTTCGGCGGAAAGCAGTACTTC.